The 13 T cell receptor beta chains below all came from one sample that was sequenced in a study of cytomegalovirus exposure and HLA in healthy donors (dated by TCRdb to about 2017). Library generation was performed with the immunoSEQ multiplex PCR assay. A mixture of 60 forward primers for TCR Vbeta segments and 13 reverse primers for TCR Jbeta segments was used in the multiplex PCR. TCRdb's version of the immuneACCESS table is confined to in-frame rearrangements and falls short of the full clone set. An unresolved V gene accounts for under half of the shortfall where checked; the remainder is of unknown origin. The sample table contains tens of thousands of clones; only one count was recorded for 70% of them. Of the sample, under 4.5% is held by the ten largest clones. Sequenced input: PBMCs. All receptors derive from a woman aged 50 to 60 in good health and CMV-seronegative.

A note on this clone: The DNA is left out, because the CDR3 cannot be placed on it with certainty; the CDR3 is given as TCRdb lists it. The rearrangement uses TRBV19 and TRBJ1-1. The CDR3 numbers 14 amino acids, ends counted. The germline gives CDR1 LNHDA, CDR2 SQIVND (reference sequence). CDR3 protein: CASSTSVEYTEAFF.

The chain combines TRBV28 with TRBJ2-7; TRBD1 is a possible D gene (5 bases). The V gene's germline CDR1 is MDHEN and CDR2 SYDVKM. CDR3 length: 14 residues. The V end was cut by 5 bases, the J end by 2 bases, with 13 bases between. The CDR3 nucleotides are TGTGCCAGCAGTCCTCAGACAGTAACCTACGAGCAGTACTTC. Protein sequence: CASSPQTVTYEQYF.

This chain connects TRBV30 to TRBJ2-7; the match to TRBD1 covers 11 bases. V lost 8 bases to trimming and J lost 2 bases; unmatched junction nucleotides: 2. The CDR3 has 12 amino acids. Germline V gene sequence: CDR1 GTSNPN, CDR2 SVGIG (reference sequence). The DNA of the CDR3 is TGTGCCCAGGGACAGGGGGCCTACGAGCAGTACTTC. This gives the protein CAQGQGAYEQYF.

This clone has only a few counts. The chain recombines TRBV2 with TRBJ1-6, with D possibly matching TRBD1 (6 bases). The CDR3 has 14 amino acids. Germline CDR1 and CDR2: SNHLY and FYNNEI. The V end lost 7 bases, the J end lost 5 bases, and 12 bases lay between the germline ends. The CDR3 nucleotides read TGTGCCAGCAATGGACAGCTAGATAATTCACCCCTCCACTTT. It translates to CASNGQLDNSPLHF. The full variable domain, in which reference TRBV2 and TRBJ1-6 provide the parts outside the CDR3, is EPEVTQTPSHQVTQMGQEVILRCVPISNHLYFYWYRQILGQKVEFLVSFYNNEISEKSEIFDDQFSVERPDGSNFTLKIRSTKLEDSAMYFCASNGQLDNSPLHFGNGTRLTVT.

The chain uses TRBV6-5 and TRBJ2-7, with 9 bases lining up with TRBD1. V gave up 6 bases and J gave up 4 bases; unmatched junction bases: 4. Germline loops: CDR1 MNHEY, CDR2 SVGAGI. The CDR3 sequence is 13 residues long. CDR3 amino acids: CASRPGQGYEQYF. The DNA for the CDR3 is TGTGCCAGCAGACCCGGACAGGGGTACGAGCAGTACTTC.

This clone was found once. The chain employs TRBV7-8 and TRBJ2-5, with TRBD2 as a possible D gene (8 bases). The CDR3 extends over 17 amino acids. V dropped 5 bases and J dropped 6 bases, with 25 bases sitting between them. Looked up from germline, CDR1 is SGHVS and CDR2 is FQNEAQ. The CDR3 loop is CASSPSGGGAAPKTQYF. In DNA form, the CDR3 reads TGTGCCAGCAGCCCCTCGGGAGGGGGCGCCGCCCCGAAGACCCAGTACTTC.

The table lists this clone with a few counts. The rearrangement joins TRBV10-3 to TRBJ2-3, with 8 bases aligning to TRBD1. The CDR3 length is 16 residues. The V gene's germline CDR1 is ENHRY and CDR2 SYGVKD. Trimming removed 4 bases from V and 4 bases from J; junction bases left unmatched: 10. CDR3 in amino acids: CAISAGQGPGADTQYF. The CDR3 DNA reads TGTGCCATCAGTGCCGGACAGGGACCAGGGGCAGATACGCAGTATTTT.

The chain is built from TRBV6-5 and TRBJ1-2; maybe TRBD1 (5 bases). CDR1 is MNHEY, CDR2 SVGAGI, per germline. Trimming stripped 6 bases from V and 6 bases from J, with 14 bases between. The CDR3 totals 13 residues. The CDR3 is CASRYMGGDGYTF. In DNA, the CDR3 is TGTGCCAGCAGGTACATGGGGGGAGATGGCTACACCTTC.

The chain recombines TRBV6-6 with TRBJ2-2, with D perhaps TRBD2 (6 bases). V shed 2 bases and J shed 1 base, with 8 bases lying between them. The CDR3 length is 15 residues. CDR1 is MNHNY, CDR2 SVGAGI, per germline (reference sequence). CDR3 loop: CASSYGGVNTGELFF. The CDR3 DNA is TGTGCCAGCAGTTACGGCGGGGTGAACACCGGGGAGCTGTTTTTT.

This chain uses TRBV6-1 with TRBJ1-5; the match to TRBD1 covers 7 bases. The CDR3 spans 15 residues. J lost 0 bases, V lost 9 bases, and 8 bases had no gene match. Per the germline V gene, CDR1 is MNHNS and CDR2 is SASEGT. In DNA form, the CDR3 reads TGTGCCAGTAACTACAACAGGGGTAGCAATCAGCCCCAGCATTTT. Its translation: CASNYNRGSNQPQHF.

This clone was recorded once. The chain combines TRBV5-1 with TRBJ2-2; TRBD2 aligns across 8 bases. The CDR3 contains 15 residues. Per the germline V gene, CDR1 is SGHRS and CDR2 is YFSETQ. V lost 2 bases to trimming and J lost 6 bases; unmatched junction nucleotides: 6. The CDR3 region has the DNA TGCGCCAGCAGCTTTTTGGTTAGCGGGGCCGGGGAGCTGTTTTTT. This codes for CASSFLVSGAGELFF.

This sequence joins TRBV6-1 and TRBJ1-5; 7 bases match TRBD1. Unmatched junction bases numbered 5, after V lost 3 bases and J lost 6 bases. The germline V gene has CDR1 MNHNS and CDR2 SASEGT. This CDR3 comprises 14 residues. CDR3 DNA: TGTGCCAGCAGTGACCCAGGGGGATCTCAGCCCCAGCATTTT. Its protein is CASSDPGGSQPQHF.

The table lists this clone with a few counts. The chain is built from TRBV9 and TRBJ2-5; 8 bases line up with TRBD2. This CDR3 has 15 amino acids. The germline V gene encodes CDR1 SGDLS and CDR2 YYNGEE. V shed 4 bases, J shed 4 bases, and the junction held 9 bases outside the gene matches. This CDR3 reads CASSSNQRERETQYF. DNA of the CDR3: TGTGCCAGCAGCTCCAACCAGCGGGAGAGAGAGACCCAGTACTTC.